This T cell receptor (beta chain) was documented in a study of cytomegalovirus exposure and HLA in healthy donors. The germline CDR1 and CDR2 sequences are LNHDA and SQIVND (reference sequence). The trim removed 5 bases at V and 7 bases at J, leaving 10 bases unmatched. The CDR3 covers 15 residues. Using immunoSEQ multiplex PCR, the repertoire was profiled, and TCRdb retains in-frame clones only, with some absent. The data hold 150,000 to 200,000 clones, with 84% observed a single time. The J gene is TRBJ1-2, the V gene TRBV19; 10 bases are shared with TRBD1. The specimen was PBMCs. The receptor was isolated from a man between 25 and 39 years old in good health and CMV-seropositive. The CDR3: CASSSGQGYLRGYTF. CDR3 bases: TGTGCCAGTAGTTCGGGACAGGGGTACCTTCGTGGCTACACCTTC.